Listed here are 29 T cell receptor beta chains from one sample, sequenced in a study of vaccination effects on CD4 cells after COVID-19. The method was immunoSEQ multiplex PCR; TCRdb's version includes in-frame clones alone and lacks a portion of them. This sample has nearly 30,000 clones, with around 86% found just once. These receptors' antigens are unknown. Sequencing in the ViraFEST assay came after antigen-specific CD4+ T cells had been expanded with viral peptide pools, which were used to stimulate PBMC. Cells that had been cultured for 10 days were the source of isolated CD4+ T cells. The cohort was immunized with two doses of either the BNT162b2 or mRNA-1273 vaccine. The specimen was CD4+ T cells from PBMCs cultured with SARS-CoV-2 spike peptides, collected after COVID-19 vaccination. These receptors originate from a human donor who received a COVID-19 vaccine. Some clones in this sample may be carry-over from other donors' samples.

The chain combines TRBV6-5 with TRBJ2-7; 7 positions match TRBD1. V dropped 4 bases and J dropped 2; count of bases not matched to a gene: 8. The CDR3 loop spans 15 amino acids. Germline V gene lookup returns CDR1 MNHEY and CDR2 SVGAGI. The CDR3 region is CASSSTHRGAYEQYV. In DNA, the CDR3 is TGTGCCAGCAGTTCTACCCACAGGGGAGCCTACGAGCAGTACGTC.

The rearrangement links TRBV14 to TRBJ1-3; no definite D call. Deletions cut 3 bases from V and 7 bases from J, with 7 bases between. The V gene's germline CDR1 is SGHDN and CDR2 FVKESK. CDR3 size: 12 residues. The CDR3 region has the DNA TGTGCCAGCAGCCAGGGTCTCAACACCATATATTTT. Translation gives CASSQGLNTIYF. The full variable domain, rest sourced from reference TRBV14 and TRBJ1-3, is EAGVTQFPSHSVIEKGQTVTLRCDPISGHDNLYWYRRVMGKEIKFLLHFVKESKQDESGMPNNRFLAERTGGTYSTLKVQPAELEDSGVYFCASSQGLNTIYFGEGSWLTVV.

The chain employs TRBV4-3 and TRBJ2-3; no clear D. V was clipped by 1 base and J by 4 bases, with 15 bases between them. CDR1 is LGHNA, CDR2 YSLEER, per germline. The length of the CDR3 is 16 residues. The CDR3 protein is CASSQAVLGSADTQYF. CDR3 sequence (DNA): TGCGCCAGCAGCCAAGCGGTATTAGGATCTGCAGATACGCAGTATTTT.

The gene calls are TRBV7-9 and TRBJ1-6; TRBD1 aligns across 8 bases. Unmatched junction bases numbered 6, after V lost 5 bases and J lost 3 bases. The CDR3 runs to 16 residues. Germline V lookup: CDR1 SEHNR, CDR2 FQNEAQ (reference sequence). The CDR3 here is CASSNGQGFYNSPLHF. CDR3 nucleotides: TGTGCCAGCAGCAACGGACAGGGCTTCTATAATTCACCCCTCCACTTT. The full variable domain, in which reference TRBV7-9 and TRBJ1-6 provide the parts outside the CDR3, is DTGVSQNPRHKITKRGQNVTFRCDPISEHNRLYWYRQTLGQGPEFLTYFQNEAQLEKSRLLSDRFSAERPKGSFSTLEIQRTEQGDSAMYLCASSNGQGFYNSPLHFGNGTRLTVT.

J is TRBJ1-1 and V is TRBV5-4; no clear D. The CDR3 extends over 14 amino acids. Trimming shortened V by 0 bases and J by 1 base, and 7 bases separated the two germline ends. Germline V gene data show CDR1 as SGHNT and CDR2 as YYREEE (reference sequence). CDR3 sequence: CASSLDSSNTEAFF. The CDR3 DNA is TGTGCCAGCAGCTTGGACAGCTCGAACACTGAAGCTTTCTTT.

The CDR3, as DNA: TGTGCCAGCAGTTACGGAGGGACAGATACGCAGTATTTT. Its protein product is CASSYGGTDTQYF. The V and J genes are TRBV6-6 and TRBJ2-3; D perhaps matches TRBD2 (6 bases). V lost 2 bases and J lost 3, with 6 bases in between. Germline values: CDR1 MNHNY, CDR2 SVGAGI (reference sequence). There are 13 residues in the CDR3.

The chain carries TRBV5-1 and TRBJ2-7, with 7 bases matching TRBD1. The CDR3 is made up of 14 amino acids. From germline, CDR1 is SGHRS and CDR2 YFSETQ. V shed 2 bases and J 5 bases; nucleotides not matched to a gene: 7. The CDR3 sequence is CASSLSTGTHEQYV. The CDR3 DNA sequence: TGCGCCAGCAGCTTATCGACAGGGACCCACGAGCAGTACGTC.

V gene TRBV18 combines with J gene TRBJ2-7; D perhaps matches TRBD2 (6 bases). CDR1 and CDR2 (germline): KGHSH, LQKENI. The CDR3 spans 16 residues. V was cut by 5 bases and J by 5 bases, with 22 bases left in between. The CDR3, as DNA: TGTGCCAGCTCATCGGGACTTAGGACGGGAGCCAACGAGCAGTACGTC. Protein: CASSSGLRTGANEQYV.

The rearrangement uses TRBV27 and TRBJ1-4, with D possibly being TRBD1 (6 bases). V lost 3 bases to trimming and J lost 10 bases, with 12 bases between them. This CDR3 contains 13 residues. Germline V gene data show CDR1 as MNHEY and CDR2 as SMNVEV (reference sequence). The CDR3 region has the DNA TGTGCCAGCAGTTTTGGAGGGGGGGGAAAACTGTTTTTT. This encodes CASSFGGGGKLFF.

V usage is TRBV5-5 and J usage is TRBJ1-5; D is possibly TRBD1 (6 bases). The CDR3 has 14 residues. The V end lost 2 bases, the J end lost 4 bases, and 10 bases lay between the germline ends. Germline lookup yields CDR1 SGHKS and CDR2 YYEKEE (reference sequence). The CDR3 DNA reads TGTGCCAGCAGCTTAAGGACAGAAAATCAGCCCCAGCATTTT. This translates into CASSLRTENQPQHF.

V usage is TRBV2 and J usage is TRBJ2-1; a weak D match, TRBD1 (6 bases). V lost 7 bases and J 0 bases, leaving 13 bases between the germline ends. The CDR3 is 15 residues long. Germline values: CDR1 SNHLY, CDR2 FYNNEI. DNA for the CDR3: TGTGCCAGCAATCAACAGGGAAGCTCCTACAATGAGCAGTTCTTC. The encoded protein is CASNQQGSSYNEQFF.

V usage is TRBV15 and J usage is TRBJ1-2; 9 bases match TRBD1. V lost 3 bases to trimming and J lost 4 bases; unmatched junction nucleotides: 6. CDR1 and CDR2 (germline): LNHNV, YYDKDF (reference sequence). The CDR3 is 15 amino acids. This CDR3 reads CATSRDRGSSYGYTF. The CDR3 DNA sequence: TGTGCCACCAGCAGGGACAGGGGCTCGTCCTATGGCTACACCTTC.

CDR3 bases: TGTGCCAGCAGTGAAAGGACAGCCCCGAACACCGGGGAGCTGTTTTTT. Translating gives CASSERTAPNTGELFF. The chain links TRBV6-1 to TRBJ2-2; weak D call: TRBD1 (6 bases). With 2 bases removed from V and 0 bases from J, the gap between germline ends came to 10 bases. CDR1 MNHNS and CDR2 SASEGT come from the germline V gene. This CDR3 is built from 16 residues.

The chain couples TRBV6-1 to TRBJ1-5; D is perhaps TRBD1 (6 bases). Trimming shortened V by 3 bases and J by 1 base, and 13 bases separated the two germline ends. The CDR3 has 16 amino acids. Germline V gene data show CDR1 as MNHNS and CDR2 as SASEGT. The DNA for the CDR3 is TGTGCCAGCAGTGATCTGGGGGCGCGGAGCAATCAGCCCCAGCATTTT. Translation gives CASSDLGARSNQPQHF.

J is TRBJ2-1 and V is TRBV19; 9 bases match TRBD1. Germline V gene sequence: CDR1 LNHDA, CDR2 SQIVND (reference sequence). This CDR3 is 15 amino acids long. V gave up 5 bases and J gave up 3 bases; unmatched junction bases: 5. CDR3 in amino acids: CASSDPGQGYNEQFF. The DNA for the CDR3 is TGTGCCAGTAGTGACCCGGGACAGGGCTACAATGAGCAGTTCTTC.

The chain has TRBV30 and TRBJ1-3; the match to TRBD1 covers 7 bases. CDR1 GTSNPN and CDR2 SVGIG come from the germline V gene (reference sequence). This CDR3 is 17 amino acids long. With 4 bases clipped from V and 0 bases from J, the junction kept 12 bases outside the gene matches. The CDR3 sequence is CAWKEGAAKSSGNTIYF. Written as DNA, the CDR3 is TGTGCCTGGAAAGAGGGGGCAGCCAAGAGCTCTGGAAACACCATATATTTT.

The chain uses TRBV6-6 and TRBJ1-2, with TRBD1 matching over 8 bases. Germline loops: CDR1 MNHNY, CDR2 SVGAGI (reference sequence). The CDR3 contains 13 residues. The junction had 7 bases not matched to a gene; V was cut back by 6 bases and J by 7 bases. CDR3 in DNA: TGTGCCAGCAGGATCCAGGGGGCTCCTGGCTACACCTTC. Translating it yields CASRIQGAPGYTF.

The V call is TRBV7-2, the J call TRBJ2-5, with D possibly being TRBD1 (6 bases). CDR1 is SGHTA and CDR2 is FQGNSA in the germline V gene. The CDR3 runs to 13 residues. The ends were cut back, 1 base at V and 3 bases at J, with 6 bases in the middle. Here the CDR3 DNA reads TGTGCCAGCAGCTTAGGACAGGAAGAGACCCAGTACTTC. This gives the protein CASSLGQEETQYF.

The chain recombines TRBV10-1 with TRBJ2-5; D perhaps matches TRBD1 (5 bases). This CDR3 has 13 residues. The germline V gene encodes CDR1 WNHNN and CDR2 SYGVQD (reference sequence). V lost 2 bases, J lost 5 bases, and 9 bases lay in between. In DNA form, the CDR3 reads TGCGCCAGCAGTGAGAGGGGCCGGGAGACCCAGTACTTC. Its protein is CASSERGRETQYF.

The chain recombines TRBV5-1 with TRBJ1-2; D call uncertain. CDR3 size: 16 residues. Germline V CDR1 and CDR2: SGHRS, YFSETQ. With 2 bases removed from V and 4 bases from J, the gap between germline ends came to 18 bases. DNA for the CDR3: TGCGCCAGCAGCTTCAATTTCGATCTGGGAGTCTATGGCTACACCTTC. Protein product: CASSFNFDLGVYGYTF.

The chain links TRBV1 to TRBJ1-2. TRBV1 is classified as a pseudogene. The length of the CDR3 is 14 residues. The DNA for the CDR3 is TGCACCAGCGCCCCTGGGGAATACAACTATGGCTACACCTTC. Translation: CTSAPGEYNYGYTF.

This chain connects TRBV6-5 to TRBJ1-1; a weak D match, TRBD1 (6 bases). This CDR3 region has 12 residues. Germline V gene lookup returns CDR1 MNHEY and CDR2 SVGAGI. Trimming stripped 6 bases from V and 6 bases from J, with 11 bases between. The CDR3 region has the DNA TGTGCCAGCAGCCGACAGGAGTCTGAAGCTTTCTTT. This translates into CASSRQESEAFF.

CDR3 amino acids: CASRPPKGLNTEAFF. DNA of the CDR3: TGTGCCAGCAGGCCACCGAAAGGCCTGAACACTGAAGCTTTCTTT. The J gene is TRBJ1-1, the V gene TRBV6-5, with D unresolved. V lost 6 bases and J lost 0, with 14 bases in between. The germline gives CDR1 MNHEY, CDR2 SVGAGI. The CDR3 length is 15 residues.

The rearrangement links TRBV27 to TRBJ2-6; D is unclear. CDR3 length: 15 amino acids. Germline V gene data show CDR1 as MNHEY and CDR2 as SMNVEV (reference sequence). Trimming took off 3 bases at V and 2 bases at J, with 8 bases between the two ends. CDR3 sequence reads: CASSLLGTGANVLTF. CDR3 nucleotides: TGTGCCAGCAGTTTGTTAGGAACTGGGGCCAACGTCCTGACTTTC.

This chain uses TRBV4-3 with TRBJ2-2, with TRBD1 identical over 7 bases. Germline loops: CDR1 LGHNA, CDR2 YSLEER. The trim removed 9 bases at V and 1 base at J, leaving 5 bases unmatched. CDR3 size: 14 residues. In nucleotides, the CDR3 is TGCGCCAGTACCGACAGGGTGAACACCGGGGAGCTGTTTTTT. Its protein is CASTDRVNTGELFF.

This chain connects TRBV30 to TRBJ1-6; TRBD1 agrees at 9 bases. With V trimmed by 2 bases and J by 7 bases, 6 bases remained unmatched. CDR1 and CDR2 (germline): GTSNPN, SVGIG (reference sequence). This CDR3 region has 15 residues. CDR3 nucleotides: TGTGCCTGGAGTCAGGGACAGGGAAGGAATTCACCCCTCCACTTT. Translation gives CAWSQGQGRNSPLHF.

The V gene is TRBV29-1, the J gene TRBJ2-1, with D possibly TRBD1 on 6 matching bases. The CDR3 spans 14 residues. Germline V lookup: CDR1 SQVTM, CDR2 ANQGSEA. V was cut by 4 bases and J by 4 bases, with 14 bases left in between. The CDR3 reads CSVVTGPSYNEQFF. DNA for the CDR3: TGCAGCGTTGTTACAGGGCCCTCGTACAATGAGCAGTTCTTC.

There are a few counts of this clone. The rearrangement uses TRBV28 and TRBJ2-7; a possible D gene is TRBD2 (7 bases). The CDR3 has 14 residues. V lost 2 bases and J 3 bases, leaving 11 bases between the germline ends. The germline CDR1 and CDR2 sequences are MDHEN and SYDVKM. The CDR3 sequence is CASSLGGAGYEQYV. The CDR3 DNA is TGTGCCAGCAGTTTAGGGGGGGCTGGCTACGAGCAGTACGTC.

This clone was counted a single time. The rearrangement uses TRBV19 and TRBJ1-2, with 7 bases that match TRBD1. Germline V lookup: CDR1 LNHDA, CDR2 SQIVND (reference sequence). V lost 4 bases, J lost 0 bases, and 5 bases stayed unmatched. CDR3 length equals 15 residues. CDR3 in amino acids: CASSKGTDTNYGYTF. The CDR3 bases are TGTGCCAGTAGTAAAGGGACAGATACTAACTATGGCTACACCTTC.